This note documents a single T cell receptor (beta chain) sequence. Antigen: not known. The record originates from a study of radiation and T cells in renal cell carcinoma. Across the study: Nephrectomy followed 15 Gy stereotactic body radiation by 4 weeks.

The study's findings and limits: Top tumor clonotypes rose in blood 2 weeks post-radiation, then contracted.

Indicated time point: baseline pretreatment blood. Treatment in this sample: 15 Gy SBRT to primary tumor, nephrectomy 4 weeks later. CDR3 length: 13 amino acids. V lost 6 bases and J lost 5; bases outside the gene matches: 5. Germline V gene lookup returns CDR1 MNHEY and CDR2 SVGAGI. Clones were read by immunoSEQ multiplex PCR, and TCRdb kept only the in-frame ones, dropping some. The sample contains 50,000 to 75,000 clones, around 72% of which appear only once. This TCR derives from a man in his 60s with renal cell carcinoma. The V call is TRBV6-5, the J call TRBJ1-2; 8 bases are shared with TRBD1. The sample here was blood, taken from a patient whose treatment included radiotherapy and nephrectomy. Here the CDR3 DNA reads TGTGCCAGCAGGCTGGACAGGGAGTATGGCTACACCTTC. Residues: CASRLDREYGYTF.